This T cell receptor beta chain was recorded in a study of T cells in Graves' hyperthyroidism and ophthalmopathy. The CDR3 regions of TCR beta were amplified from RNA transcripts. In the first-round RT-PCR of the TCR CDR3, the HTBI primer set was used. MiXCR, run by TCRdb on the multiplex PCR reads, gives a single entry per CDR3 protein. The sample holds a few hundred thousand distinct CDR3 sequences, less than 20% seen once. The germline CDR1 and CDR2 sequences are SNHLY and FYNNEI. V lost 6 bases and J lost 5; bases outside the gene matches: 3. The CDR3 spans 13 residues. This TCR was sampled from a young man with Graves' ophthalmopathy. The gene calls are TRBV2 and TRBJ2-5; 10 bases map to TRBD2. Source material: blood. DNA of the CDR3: TGTGCCAGCAGAGATAGCGGGGGGGAGACCCAGTACTTC. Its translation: CASRDSGGETQYF. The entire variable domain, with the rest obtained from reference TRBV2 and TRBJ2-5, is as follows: EPEVTQTPSHQVTQMGQEVILRCVPISNHLYFYWYRQILGQKVEFLVSFYNNEISEKSEIFDDQFSVERPDGSNFTLKIRSTKLEDSAMYFCASRDSGGETQYFGPGTRLLVL.